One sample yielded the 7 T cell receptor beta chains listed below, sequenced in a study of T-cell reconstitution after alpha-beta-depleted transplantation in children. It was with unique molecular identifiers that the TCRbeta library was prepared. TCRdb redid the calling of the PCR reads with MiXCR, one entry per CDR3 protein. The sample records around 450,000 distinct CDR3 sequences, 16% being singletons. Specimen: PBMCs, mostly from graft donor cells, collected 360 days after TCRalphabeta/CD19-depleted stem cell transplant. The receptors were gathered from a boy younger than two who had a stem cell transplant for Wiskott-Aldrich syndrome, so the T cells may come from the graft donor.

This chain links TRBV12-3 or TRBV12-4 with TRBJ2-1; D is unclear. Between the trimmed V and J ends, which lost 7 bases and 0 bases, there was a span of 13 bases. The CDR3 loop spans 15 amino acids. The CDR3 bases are TGTGCCAGCACCCCGGGCAGCAGCTCCTACAATGAGCAGTTCTTC. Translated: CASTPGSSSYNEQFF.

This CDR3 is CSAIGVGDQPQHF. The CDR3, as DNA: TGCAGTGCTATAGGGGTGGGCGATCAGCCCCAGCATTTT. The chain is built from TRBV20-1 and TRBJ1-5, with D perhaps matching TRBD1 (5 bases). Germline V gene lookup returns CDR1 DFQATT and CDR2 SNEGSKA (reference sequence). The CDR3 runs 13 residues. Trimming removed 4 bases from V and 5 bases from J, with 12 bases in between.

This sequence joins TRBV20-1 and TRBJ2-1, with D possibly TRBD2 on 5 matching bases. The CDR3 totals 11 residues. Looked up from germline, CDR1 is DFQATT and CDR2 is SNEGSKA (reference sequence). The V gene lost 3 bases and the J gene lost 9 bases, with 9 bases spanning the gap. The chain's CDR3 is CSARVGGEQFF. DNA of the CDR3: TGCAGTGCTAGGGTAGGAGGTGAGCAGTTCTTC.

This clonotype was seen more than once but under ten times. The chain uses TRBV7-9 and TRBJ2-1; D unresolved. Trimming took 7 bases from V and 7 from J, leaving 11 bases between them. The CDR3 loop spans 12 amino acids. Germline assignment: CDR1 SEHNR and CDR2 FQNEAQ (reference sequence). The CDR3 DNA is TGTGCCAGCACCTCGCGGTGGAATGAGCAGTTCTTC. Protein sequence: CASTSRWNEQFF.

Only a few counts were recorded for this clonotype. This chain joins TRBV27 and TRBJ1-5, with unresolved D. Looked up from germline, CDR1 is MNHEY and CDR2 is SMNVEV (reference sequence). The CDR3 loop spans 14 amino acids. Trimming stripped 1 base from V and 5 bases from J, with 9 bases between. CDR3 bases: TGTGCCAGCAGTTTATTGGGAGCAGATCAGCCCCAGCATTTT. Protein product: CASSLLGADQPQHF.

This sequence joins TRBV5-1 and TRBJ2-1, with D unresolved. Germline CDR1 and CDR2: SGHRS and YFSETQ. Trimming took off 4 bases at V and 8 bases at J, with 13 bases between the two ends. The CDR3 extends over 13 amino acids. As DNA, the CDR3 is TGCGCCAGCAGCCCGGTCCTTGGCTATGAGCAGTTCTTC. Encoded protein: CASSPVLGYEQFF.

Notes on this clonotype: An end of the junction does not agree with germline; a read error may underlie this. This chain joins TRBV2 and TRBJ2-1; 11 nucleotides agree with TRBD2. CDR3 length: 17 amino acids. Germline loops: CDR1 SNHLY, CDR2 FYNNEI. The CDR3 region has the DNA TGTGCCTGCAGTTCGGGACTAGCGGTGATGTCCTACAATGAGCAGTTCTTC. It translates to CACSSGLAVMSYNEQFF.